The clone carrying this T cell receptor (beta chain) is medium-sized by share. These data are taken from a study of metastatic and nonmetastatic thyroid tumors. As for the study in general: Across blood and tumor or nodule tissue, repertoires from malignant and benign thyroid patients were compared with one another.

TCRdb reprocessed the PCR reads using MiXCR. The sample records around 31,000 clones, about 20% being singletons. Patients underwent thyroid surgery, and none had received any treatment before it. Material: blood. The sequence came from a female donor with papillary thyroid cancer or a benign thyroid nodule (not recorded which). Some clones in this sample may be carry-over from other donors' samples.

The CDR3 nucleotides are TGTGCCAGCCTGACAGGGGATGGCTACACCTTC. It translates to CASLTGDGYTF. This chain joins TRBV19 and TRBJ1-2; the match to TRBD1 covers 8 bases. The trim removed 9 bases at V and 6 bases at J, leaving 3 bases unmatched. The V gene's germline CDR1 is LNHDA and CDR2 SQIVND (reference sequence). This CDR3 has 11 amino acids.